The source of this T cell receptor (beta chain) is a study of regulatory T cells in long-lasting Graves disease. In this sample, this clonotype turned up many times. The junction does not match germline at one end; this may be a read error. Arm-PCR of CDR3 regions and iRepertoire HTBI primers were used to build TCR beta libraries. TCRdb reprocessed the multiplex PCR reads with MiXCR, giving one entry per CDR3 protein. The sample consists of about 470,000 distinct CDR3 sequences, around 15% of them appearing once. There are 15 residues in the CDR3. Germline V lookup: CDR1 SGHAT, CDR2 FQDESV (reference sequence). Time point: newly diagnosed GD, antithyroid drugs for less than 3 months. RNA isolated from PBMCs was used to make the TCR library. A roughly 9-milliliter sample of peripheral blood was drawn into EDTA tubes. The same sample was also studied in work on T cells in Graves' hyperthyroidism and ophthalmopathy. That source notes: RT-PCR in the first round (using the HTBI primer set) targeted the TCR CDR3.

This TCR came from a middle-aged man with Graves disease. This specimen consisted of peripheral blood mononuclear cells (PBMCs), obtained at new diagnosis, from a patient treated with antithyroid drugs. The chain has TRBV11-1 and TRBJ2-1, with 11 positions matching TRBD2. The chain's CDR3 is CASNLAGGIGNEQFF. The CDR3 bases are TGTGCCAGCAACTTAGCGGGAGGGATCGGCAATGAGCAGTTCTTC.